This passage covers 20 T cell receptor beta chains from one sample sequenced in a study of cytomegalovirus exposure and HLA in healthy donors. The PCR ran on 60 Vbeta and 13 Jbeta primers. Clones were read by immunoSEQ multiplex PCR, and TCRdb kept only the in-frame ones, dropping some. The repertoire includes 95,000 to 100,000 clones, 85% to 90% of them detected once, and less than 5% sits in the top ten. The sample taken for sequencing was PBMCs. The receptors originated from a man between 25 and 39 years old in good health and CMV-seronegative.

The chain joins TRBV30 to TRBJ2-1, with unresolved D. The CDR3 is 14 residues long. In germline, CDR1 is GTSNPN, CDR2 SVGIG (reference sequence). Trimming pared 1 base from V and 4 bases from J, leaving 11 bases between. CDR3 loop: CAWSGLDLYNEQFF. In DNA, the CDR3 is TGTGCCTGGAGTGGTCTAGATCTATACAATGAGCAGTTCTTC.

V gene TRBV4-1 combines with J gene TRBJ1-4; no reliable D call. V lost 1 base to trimming and J lost 8 bases, with 11 bases between them. This CDR3 region has 14 residues. Germline V gene data show CDR1 as MGHRA and CDR2 as YSYEKL. The CDR3 spells CASSQGGGGEKLFF. The CDR3 nucleotides are TGCGCCAGCAGCCAAGGGGGAGGTGGGGAAAAACTGTTTTTT.

The J gene is TRBJ2-5, the V gene TRBV29-1; 8 bases map to TRBD2. Germline V gives CDR1 SQVTM, CDR2 ANQGSEA. The length of the CDR3 is 14 residues. Trimming cost V 5 bases and J 5 bases; bases outside gene matches: 10. The DNA of the CDR3 is TGCAGCGTTCTCGGGAGGGCCCTCGGGGAGACCCAGTACTTC. Translating gives CSVLGRALGETQYF.

V is TRBV10-3 and J is TRBJ2-1; 9 bases match TRBD2. CDR1 is ENHRY and CDR2 is SYGVKD in the germline V gene. The CDR3 has 15 amino acids. The V gene end was trimmed by 6 bases and the J gene end by 3 bases; junction bases not matched to a gene: 6. The CDR3, as DNA: TGTGCCATCAGGGCCGGACTAGCGCGCTACAATGAGCAGTTCTTC. Residues: CAIRAGLARYNEQFF.

The gene calls are TRBV7-2 and TRBJ2-1, with D possibly matching TRBD1 (6 bases). Per germline, CDR1 SGHTA and CDR2 FQGNSA. V was trimmed by 0 bases and J by 8 bases, leaving 11 bases between them. This CDR3 contains 14 residues. In DNA form, the CDR3 reads TGTGCCAGCAGCTTAGCCCTACAGGGATATGAGCAGTTCTTC. The encoded protein is CASSLALQGYEQFF.

The rearrangement links TRBV5-1 to TRBJ1-1, with 9 bases fitting TRBD1. The CDR3 totals 17 residues. Per the germline V gene, CDR1 is SGHRS and CDR2 is YFSETQ. Trimming cost V 4 bases and J 0 bases; bases outside gene matches: 10. The CDR3 bases are TGCGCCAGCAGCCAACTACCCGGGACAGGGATGAACACTGAAGCTTTCTTT. Its translation: CASSQLPGTGMNTEAFF.

The chain is built from TRBV10-3 and TRBJ2-2; 9 bases align to TRBD1. Germline CDR1 reads ENHRY; CDR2 reads SYGVKD. This CDR3 is 14 amino acids long. V was pared by 7 bases and J by 5 bases, with 5 bases of the junction left unmatched. In nucleotides, the CDR3 is TGTGCCATCAACCCGGACAGGGGAACCGGGGAGCTGTTTTTT. The encoded protein is CAINPDRGTGELFF.

The rearrangement links TRBV30 to TRBJ2-5; 11 bases are shared with TRBD2. V shed 0 bases, J shed 4 bases, and the junction held 4 bases outside the gene matches. There are 15 residues in the CDR3. Germline-derived CDR1 and CDR2 are GTSNPN and SVGIG (reference sequence). CDR3 protein: CAWSVLGLAGETQYF. The CDR3 nucleotides read TGTGCCTGGAGTGTACTAGGACTAGCGGGAGAGACCCAGTACTTC. Supplemented by reference TRBV30 and TRBJ2-5, the full variable domain reads SQTIHQWPATLVQPVGSPLSLECTVEGTSNPNLYWYRQAAGRGLQLLFYSVGIGQISSEVPQNLSASRPQDRQFILSSKKLLLSDSGFYLCAWSVLGLAGETQYFGPGTRLLVL.

The rearrangement links TRBV5-1 to TRBJ2-1, with D possibly being TRBD1 (6 bases). The CDR3 sequence is 15 residues long. The germline CDR1 and CDR2 sequences are SGHRS and YFSETQ. V lost 4 bases and J 0 bases, leaving 11 bases between the germline ends. In DNA form, the CDR3 reads TGCGCCAGCAGCACCGGACAGAGCTCCTACAATGAGCAGTTCTTC. Residues: CASSTGQSSYNEQFF.

The chain links TRBV7-9 to TRBJ2-2, with D hard to call. The CDR3 has 16 amino acids. V lost 6 bases to trimming and J lost 2 bases, with 16 bases between them. CDR1 is SEHNR, CDR2 FQNEAQ, per germline (reference sequence). CDR3 in amino acids: CASSFRSTINTGELFF. In nucleotides, the CDR3 is TGTGCCAGCAGTTTCAGGTCGACGATTAACACCGGGGAGCTGTTTTTT.

The chain links TRBV27 to TRBJ2-7, with TRBD2 matching over 9 bases. Germline V gene data show CDR1 as MNHEY and CDR2 as SMNVEV (reference sequence). After removal of 7 bases from V and 3 bases from J, the junction contained 7 bases not matched to a gene. This CDR3 contains 14 residues. The CDR3 DNA is TGTGCCAGCACACGGTTAGCGGGAGTCTACGAGCAGTACTTC. Protein product: CASTRLAGVYEQYF.

This chain joins TRBV30 and TRBJ1-2; D might be TRBD1 (5 bases). Germline CDR1 is GTSNPN and CDR2 is SVGIG (reference sequence). The CDR3 runs to 15 residues. The germline V and J ends were trimmed by 4 bases and 6 bases, with 21 bases remaining between them. The CDR3, as DNA: TGTGCCTGGAACCGGGGGGAATATGGAACTAATGGCTACACCTTC. Its translation is CAWNRGEYGTNGYTF.

The rearrangement links TRBV5-6 to TRBJ2-1; 10 positions match TRBD1. This CDR3 has 15 amino acids. With V trimmed by 4 bases and J by 8 bases, 9 bases remained unmatched. Germline V gene lookup returns CDR1 SGHDT and CDR2 YYEEEE. This CDR3 reads CASSHDRGLRHEQFF. CDR3 coding DNA: TGTGCCAGCAGCCACGACAGGGGGCTCCGGCATGAGCAGTTCTTC.

V gene TRBV18 combines with J gene TRBJ2-6; TRBD1 matches at 7 bases. The CDR3 is 16 residues long. The germline CDR1 and CDR2 sequences are KGHSH and LQKENI. J gave up 0 bases and V 6 bases, and 5 bases lay outside the gene matches. The CDR3 DNA is TGTGCCAGCTCTCCGGACAGGATCTCTGGGGCCAACGTCCTGACTTTC. Translation gives CASSPDRISGANVLTF.

This chain uses TRBV4-1 with TRBJ2-7; a possible D gene is TRBD1 (6 bases). V was pared by 3 bases and J by 1 base, with 13 bases between. This CDR3 spans 15 amino acids. Looked up from germline, CDR1 is MGHRA and CDR2 is YSYEKL. In DNA, the CDR3 is TGCGCCAGCAGCCATGCCCCTGGACAGTCCTACGAGCAGTACTTC. Translated, it gives CASSHAPGQSYEQYF.

This clone has only one observation. The chain recombines TRBV6-5 with TRBJ2-7, with D maybe TRBD1 (6 bases). The CDR3 runs to 14 residues. V was shortened by 0 bases and J by 6 bases, with 12 bases between the two germline ends. CDR1 and CDR2 from the germline V gene are MNHEY and SVGAGI. The CDR3 protein is CASSYSTPGAEQYF. CDR3 coding DNA: TGTGCCAGCAGTTACTCGACCCCAGGGGCCGAGCAGTACTTC.

The genes are TRBV29-1 and TRBJ2-5, with 7 bases identical to TRBD1. Germline assignment: CDR1 SQVTM and CDR2 ANQGSEA. The CDR3 sequence is 16 residues long. V shed 6 bases, J shed 5 bases, and the junction held 18 bases outside the gene matches. CDR3 amino acids: CSVKGGQLDGTETQYF. The DNA of the CDR3 is TGCAGCGTCAAAGGGGGCCAATTGGATGGAACGGAGACCCAGTACTTC. The full variable domain, in which reference TRBV29-1 and TRBJ2-5 provide the parts outside the CDR3, is SAVISQKPSRDICQRGTSLTIQCQVDSQVTMMFWYRQQPGQSLTLIATANQGSEATYESGFVIDKFPISRPNLTFSTLTVSNMSPEDSSIYLCSVKGGQLDGTETQYFGPGTRLLVL.

The chain links TRBV9 to TRBJ1-3; maybe TRBD1 (5 bases). Germline V gene lookup returns CDR1 SGDLS and CDR2 YYNGEE. The CDR3 runs 15 residues. V shed 4 bases and J shed 2 bases, with 13 bases lying between them. The CDR3 DNA follows: TGTGCCAGCAGCCCCACCGGGGGGGCTGGAAACACCATATATTTT. Its translation is CASSPTGGAGNTIYF.

This chain joins TRBV18 and TRBJ2-5, with unresolved D. The V gene lost 6 bases and the J gene lost 4 bases, with 9 bases spanning the gap. This CDR3 has 12 amino acids. Germline V lookup: CDR1 KGHSH, CDR2 LQKENI. For the CDR3, the DNA is TGTGCCAGCTCCCCTCTACCAGAGACCCAGTACTTC. Translating it yields CASSPLPETQYF.

This clone was found a few times. The CDR3 DNA reads as TGTGCCAGCAGCACCCGACAGGGCTCGGGGGAGCTGTTTTTT. Translating it yields CASSTRQGSGELFF. The gene calls are TRBV7-3 and TRBJ2-2; TRBD1 agrees at 7 bases. V lost 5 bases and J lost 8; bases outside the gene matches: 8. CDR1 and CDR2 (germline): SGHTA, FQGTGA. The CDR3 spans 14 residues. Based on the CDR3 plus reference TRBV7-3 and TRBJ2-2, the full variable domain is GAGVSQTPSNKVTEKGKYVELRCDPISGHTALYWYRQSLGQGPEFLIYFQGTGAADDSGLPNDRFFAVRPEGSVSTLKIQRTERGDSAVYLCASSTRQGSGELFFGEGSRLTVL.